What follows are 18 T cell receptor beta chains derived from one specimen sequenced in a study of blood T cell repertoires in COVID-19. Clones were sequenced by immunoSEQ multiplex PCR, and TCRdb holds only the in-frame ones, with some missing. The data contain under 200,000 clones, about 83% of them singletons. Material for sequencing was PBMCs or T cells enriched from blood (not recorded which). These receptors all come from a man aged 35 to 55 with acute COVID-19.

The V call is TRBV5-6, the J call TRBJ2-1, with D perhaps TRBD2 (6 bases). Germline loops: CDR1 SGHDT, CDR2 YYEEEE. The length of the CDR3 is 16 residues. V shed 5 bases and J shed 0 bases, with 15 bases lying between them. CDR3 region: CASRYSGLSSYNEQFF. DNA of the CDR3: TGTGCCAGCAGGTATAGCGGACTGAGCTCCTACAATGAGCAGTTCTTC.

V usage is TRBV28 and J usage is TRBJ1-4; no clear D gene. The CDR3 has 13 residues. V lost 10 bases to trimming and J lost 8 bases, with 17 bases between them. The germline V gene has CDR1 MDHEN and CDR2 SYDVKM. CDR3 DNA sequence: TGTGCCACCCAGGAGGGTCTGGAAGAAAAACTGTTTTTT. Its translation is CATQEGLEEKLFF. Full variable domain (remainder filled in from reference TRBV28 and TRBJ1-4): DVKVTQSSRYLVKRTGEKVFLECVQDMDHENMFWYRQDPGLGLRLIYFSYDVKMKEKGDIPEGYSVSREKKERFSLILESASTNQTSMYLCATQEGLEEKLFFGSGTQLSVL.

The rearrangement uses TRBV9 and TRBJ1-1, with a tentative D call TRBD1 (5 bases). The germline V gene has CDR1 SGDLS and CDR2 YYNGEE. This CDR3 is 14 amino acids long. The V gene lost 4 bases and the J gene lost 4 bases, with 14 bases spanning the gap. CDR3 region: CASSPSPGGTEAFF. The DNA of the CDR3 is TGTGCCAGCAGCCCCTCCCCGGGGGGCACTGAAGCTTTCTTT.

In this sample, this clone turned up once. The chain links TRBV3-1 (or the pseudogene TRBV3-2) to TRBJ2-3; TRBD2 matches 9 bases. CDR1 is LGHDT and CDR2 is YNNKEL in the germline V gene (reference sequence). This CDR3 comprises 15 residues. V dropped 6 bases and J dropped 0; count of bases not matched to a gene: 4. CDR3 sequence reads: CASRTSGASTDTQYF. The CDR3 DNA follows: TGTGCCAGCAGGACTAGCGGAGCGAGCACAGATACGCAGTATTTT.

The chain joins TRBV6-5 to TRBJ2-7, with D maybe TRBD1 (5 bases). CDR1 and CDR2 (germline): MNHEY, SVGAGI. The CDR3 runs 15 residues. V was clipped by 10 bases and J by 3 bases, with 22 bases between them. CDR3 DNA: TGTGCCACGTCCCTGGATGTGGGGCACGACTACGAGCAGTACTTC. Translation gives CATSLDVGHDYEQYF.

J is TRBJ2-3 and V is TRBV11-2; 7 bases are a match to TRBD2. There are 15 residues in the CDR3. V was clipped by 8 bases and J by 3 bases; unmatched bases: 11. Germline V lookup: CDR1 SGHAT, CDR2 FQNNGV. The DNA of the CDR3 is TGTGCCAGCCATACCACGGGAGGAAGGACAGATACGCAGTATTTT. This gives the protein CASHTTGGRTDTQYF. The complete variable domain, with remaining parts taken from reference TRBV11-2 and TRBJ2-3, reads EAGVAQSPRYKIIEKRQSVAFWCNPISGHATLYWYQQILGQGPKLLIQFQNNGVVDDSQLPKDRFSAERLKGVDSTLKIQPAKLEDSAVYLCASHTTGGRTDTQYFGPGTRLTVL.

The chain employs TRBV28 and TRBJ2-7, with D tentatively TRBD1 (6 bases). The CDR3 consists of 14 residues. V lost 7 bases and J 5 bases, leaving 18 bases between the germline ends. The V gene's germline CDR1 is MDHEN and CDR2 SYDVKM. In DNA form, the CDR3 reads TGTGCCAGCACCCAGACAGGCCCGATCAACGAGCAGTACTTC. Protein product: CASTQTGPINEQYF.

The rearrangement links TRBV4-1 to TRBJ2-5, with D possibly being TRBD2 (6 bases). Germline V gives CDR1 MGHRA, CDR2 YSYEKL. Trimming took 4 bases from V and 1 from J, leaving 16 bases between them. CDR3 length equals 16 residues. CDR3 sequence reads: CASSPWALAVQETQYF. The CDR3 DNA is TGCGCCAGCAGCCCCTGGGCCTTAGCGGTCCAAGAGACCCAGTACTTC.

This chain uses TRBV30 with TRBJ2-7; tentative D call: TRBD1 (6 bases). The CDR3 is made up of 13 amino acids. The ends were cut back, 1 base at V and 5 bases at J, with 12 bases in the middle. CDR1 GTSNPN and CDR2 SVGIG come from the germline V gene (reference sequence). CDR3 sequence reads: CAWSEHRDHEQYF. In DNA, the CDR3 is TGTGCCTGGAGTGAACACAGGGACCACGAGCAGTACTTC.

This clone was picked up one time. Distinct nucleotide sequences in the sample also encode this CDR3. The chain is built from TRBV28 and TRBJ2-6, with 7 positions matching TRBD1. The CDR3 extends over 14 amino acids. Germline V gene data show CDR1 as MDHEN and CDR2 as SYDVKM. The V gene end was trimmed by 9 bases and the J gene end by 4 bases; junction bases not matched to a gene: 6. The CDR3: CASRQGSGANVLTF. As DNA, the CDR3 is TGTGCCAGTCGACAGGGATCCGGGGCCAACGTCCTGACTTTC.

The sample holds a few counts of this clone. The chain uses TRBV6-5 and TRBJ1-4; D not certain. V lost 6 bases and J lost 3, with 8 bases in between. Germline loops: CDR1 MNHEY, CDR2 SVGAGI. CDR3 length: 13 residues. The CDR3 DNA sequence: TGTGCCAGCAGACGAGGGCCTAATGAAAAACTGTTTTTT. Translation: CASRRGPNEKLFF.

This chain links TRBV7-9 with TRBJ2-2; TRBD1 might be the D (5 bases). The CDR3 sequence is 16 residues long. With 6 bases removed from V and 0 bases from J, the gap between germline ends came to 14 bases. The V gene's germline CDR1 is SEHNR and CDR2 FQNEAQ (reference sequence). CDR3 loop: CASSVVGPANTGELFF. CDR3 coding DNA: TGTGCCAGCAGTGTCGTGGGGCCTGCGAACACCGGGGAGCTGTTTTTT. Full variable domain (remainder filled in from reference TRBV7-9 and TRBJ2-2): DTGVSQNPRHKITKRGQNVTFRCDPISEHNRLYWYRQTLGQGPEFLTYFQNEAQLEKSRLLSDRFSAERPKGSFSTLEIQRTEQGDSAMYLCASSVVGPANTGELFFGEGSRLTVL.

The V call is TRBV7-3, the J call TRBJ1-1; perhaps TRBD1 as D (6 bases). With 4 bases removed from V and 2 bases from J, the gap between germline ends came to 11 bases. CDR3 length equals 14 residues. Germline CDR1 is SGHTA and CDR2 is FQGTGA. The CDR3, as DNA: TGTGCCAGCAGCTCGGGACAACCAAACACTGAAGCTTTCTTT. Translation gives CASSSGQPNTEAFF.

The V and J genes are TRBV30 and TRBJ2-3; D call uncertain. V lost 1 base to trimming and J lost 5 bases, with 10 bases between them. The CDR3 has 13 residues. Looked up from germline, CDR1 is GTSNPN and CDR2 is SVGIG (reference sequence). CDR3 sequence (DNA): TGTGCCTGGAGTGCGGGTCGGATAGATACGCAGTATTTT. Its translation is CAWSAGRIDTQYF.

The CDR3 bases are TGTGCCAGCAGCTCGGACAGACTGAACACTGAAGCTTTCTTT. Protein product: CASSSDRLNTEAFF. The V call is TRBV11-1, the J call TRBJ1-1, with D possibly TRBD1 on 6 matching bases. CDR1 and CDR2 from the germline V gene are SGHAT and FQDESV (reference sequence). Trimming took off 4 bases at V and 0 bases at J, with 9 bases between the two ends. The CDR3 loop spans 14 amino acids.

DNA of the CDR3: TGTGCCATCAGTGAGTCGGGCAGGGGGAACACTGAAGCTTTCTTT. Amino acid sequence: CAISESGRGNTEAFF. The chain joins TRBV10-3 to TRBJ1-1; weak D call: TRBD1 (6 bases). This CDR3 is 15 amino acids long. Trimming cost V 0 bases and J 1 base, with 9 bases left between them. Looked up from germline, CDR1 is ENHRY and CDR2 is SYGVKD.

This rearrangement joins TRBV19 to TRBJ1-1; TRBD1 might be the D (6 bases). This CDR3 spans 13 amino acids. The ends were cut back, 3 bases at V and 5 bases at J, with 10 bases in the middle. Germline CDR1 is LNHDA and CDR2 is SQIVND (reference sequence). The CDR3 DNA reads TGTGCCAGTAGTATTACCCAGGGGACTGAAGCTTTCTTT. It translates to CASSITQGTEAFF. The variable domain in full, completed from reference TRBV19 and TRBJ1-1, reads DGGITQSPKYLFRKEGQNVTLSCEQNLNHDAMYWYRQDPGQGLRLIYYSQIVNDFQKGDIAEGYSVSREKKESFPLTVTSAQKNPTAFYLCASSITQGTEAFFGQGTRLTVV.

The rearrangement links TRBV3-1 (or the pseudogene TRBV3-2) to TRBJ1-5, with D perhaps TRBD1 (5 bases). Germline-derived CDR1 and CDR2 are LGHDT and YNNKEL (reference sequence). V lost 4 bases and J lost 2, with 9 bases in between. This CDR3 has 14 amino acids. Here the CDR3 DNA reads TGTGCCAGCAGCCTGGCGGGGGGCAATCAGCCCCAGCATTTT. Its translation: CASSLAGGNQPQHF.